Below are 21 T cell receptor beta chains sequenced from a single sample in a study of blood T cell repertoires in COVID-19. Measured with immunoSEQ multiplex PCR; TCRdb has only the in-frame clones, and not every one. The sample includes approximately 210,000 clones, roughly nine tenths of them seen just once. The source material was PBMCs or T cells enriched from blood (not recorded which). These receptor sequences come from a woman aged 30 to 39 who had recovered from COVID-19.

The chain combines TRBV19 with TRBJ1-5; 7 bases are a match to TRBD1. The V gene's germline CDR1 is LNHDA and CDR2 SQIVND (reference sequence). This CDR3 is built from 14 residues. V was clipped by 9 bases and J by 7 bases; unmatched bases: 12. In DNA, the CDR3 is TGTGCCAGCCGCCGAACAGGGGTCGGGCAGCCCCAGCATTTT. Amino acids: CASRRTGVGQPQHF. Full variable domain (rest looked up from reference TRBV19 and TRBJ1-5): DGGITQSPKYLFRKEGQNVTLSCEQNLNHDAMYWYRQDPGQGLRLIYYSQIVNDFQKGDIAEGYSVSREKKESFPLTVTSAQKNPTAFYLCASRRTGVGQPQHFGDGTRLSIL.

The chain links TRBV5-6 to TRBJ1-1; D ambiguous. Trimming stripped 2 bases from V and 0 bases from J, with 14 bases between. Germline CDR1 and CDR2: SGHDT and YYEEEE. The CDR3 length is 16 residues. The CDR3 DNA follows: TGTGCCAGCAGCTTAAGACACCTCGGGATGAACACTGAAGCTTTCTTT. Its protein is CASSLRHLGMNTEAFF.

The rearrangement joins TRBV5-4 to TRBJ2-1, with TRBD2 matching over 7 bases. The germline V gene encodes CDR1 SGHNT and CDR2 YYREEE (reference sequence). With 0 bases clipped from V and 4 bases from J, the junction kept 4 bases outside the gene matches. This CDR3 is built from 15 residues. This CDR3 is CASSLGLAAYNEQFF. As DNA, the CDR3 is TGTGCCAGCAGCTTGGGTCTAGCGGCGTACAATGAGCAGTTCTTC.

J is TRBJ2-3 and V is TRBV5-4; 10 bases are shared with TRBD2. The CDR3 has 16 residues. With V trimmed by 4 bases and J by 7 bases, 12 bases remained unmatched. Germline-derived CDR1 and CDR2 are SGHNT and YYREEE (reference sequence). In DNA form, the CDR3 reads TGTGCCAGCAGCCCACCTTTAGCGGGAGGCGGAAATACGCAGTATTTT. Translating gives CASSPPLAGGGNTQYF.

This clone was seen a handful of times. V and J are TRBV11-2 and TRBJ1-2; D gene ambiguous. CDR3 size: 16 residues. The germline CDR1 and CDR2 sequences are SGHAT and FQNNGV. V lost 1 base and J lost 6, with 18 bases in between. CDR3 sequence: CASSLGIEEGSDGYTF. CDR3 coding DNA: TGTGCCAGCAGCTTAGGAATAGAAGAGGGATCGGATGGCTACACCTTC.

The table lists this clone with a few counts. The chain uses TRBV7-6 and TRBJ2-7; perhaps TRBD2 as D (6 bases). Trimming left V 5 bases short and J 3 bases short, with 11 bases between. The length of the CDR3 is 13 residues. Per the germline V gene, CDR1 is SGHVS and CDR2 is FNYEAQ. CDR3 nucleotides: TGTGCCAGCAGCCAGGGACTGGACTACGAGCAGTACTTC. This encodes CASSQGLDYEQYF.

The chain's CDR3 is CASSLAGQGASNTEAFF. Written as DNA, the CDR3 is TGTGCCAGCAGCTTAGCGGGACAGGGGGCTTCGAACACTGAAGCTTTCTTT. The chain carries TRBV7-9 and TRBJ1-1; 12 bases line up with TRBD1. The V segment lost 0 bases and the J segment 1 base; nucleotides outside the gene matches: 3. Per the germline V gene, CDR1 is SEHNR and CDR2 is FQNEAQ (reference sequence). The CDR3 is 17 amino acids. Full variable domain (rest looked up from reference TRBV7-9 and TRBJ1-1): DTGVSQNPRHKITKRGQNVTFRCDPISEHNRLYWYRQTLGQGPEFLTYFQNEAQLEKSRLLSDRFSAERPKGSFSTLEIQRTEQGDSAMYLCASSLAGQGASNTEAFFGQGTRLTVV.

This clone was picked up a small number of times. The rearrangement joins TRBV5-4 to TRBJ2-4; perhaps TRBD2 as D (6 bases). Germline V CDR1 and CDR2: SGHNT, YYREEE (reference sequence). CDR3 length: 14 residues. V was clipped by 2 bases and J by 5 bases, with 11 bases between them. CDR3 in amino acids: CASSFWDSQNIQYF. The CDR3 DNA reads as TGTGCCAGCAGCTTCTGGGACTCCCAAAACATTCAGTACTTC.

Concerning this clone: Other DNA sequences from this sample encode an identical CDR3 as well. V usage is TRBV6-5 and J usage is TRBJ2-3, with 15 bases fitting TRBD2. The CDR3 runs to 15 residues. The germline V gene encodes CDR1 MNHEY and CDR2 SVGAGI. V gave up 4 bases and J gave up 5 bases; unmatched junction bases: 1. CDR3: CASSWTSGGEDTQYF. The CDR3 DNA reads as TGTGCCAGCAGTTGGACTAGCGGGGGGGAAGATACGCAGTATTTT.

The table lists this clone with a count of one. The V and J genes are TRBV7-9 and TRBJ2-3, with 7 bases that match TRBD2. This CDR3 is built from 14 residues. The germline V gene encodes CDR1 SEHNR and CDR2 FQNEAQ (reference sequence). The J segment lost 2 bases and the V segment lost 3 bases, leaving 2 bases of the junction unmatched. The chain's CDR3 is CASSFGTTTDTQYF. CDR3 in DNA: TGTGCCAGCAGCTTTGGGACTACCACAGATACGCAGTATTTT. Supplemented by reference TRBV7-9 and TRBJ2-3, the full variable domain reads DTGVSQNPRHKITKRGQNVTFRCDPISEHNRLYWYRQTLGQGPEFLTYFQNEAQLEKSRLLSDRFSAERPKGSFSTLEIQRTEQGDSAMYLCASSFGTTTDTQYFGPGTRLTVL.

The CDR3 region has the DNA TGTGCCAGCAGCTTTGACAGCCGTTCGGGGGCCAACGTCCTGACTTTC. Protein: CASSFDSRSGANVLTF. The V call is TRBV4-2, the J call TRBJ2-6; D possibly corresponds to TRBD1 (5 bases). The V gene's germline CDR1 is LGHNA and CDR2 YNFKEQ. V lost 5 bases and J lost 4, with 15 bases in between. This CDR3 comprises 16 residues.

The CDR3 reads CASSRGDSGMNTEAFF. CDR3 coding DNA: TGTGCCAGCAGCAGGGGGGACAGTGGCATGAACACTGAAGCTTTCTTT. This chain links TRBV4-2 with TRBJ1-1; 7 nucleotides align to TRBD1. Looked up from germline, CDR1 is LGHNA and CDR2 is YNFKEQ. With 5 bases clipped from V and 0 bases from J, the junction kept 9 bases outside the gene matches. The CDR3 length is 16 residues.

The rearrangement links TRBV29-1 to TRBJ2-1; possibly TRBD2 for D (6 bases). CDR1 and CDR2 from the germline V gene are SQVTM and ANQGSEA. V was trimmed by 3 bases and J by 0 bases, leaving 12 bases between them. This CDR3 has 15 amino acids. The CDR3 sequence: CSVDSLGGSYNEQFF. DNA of the CDR3: TGCAGCGTTGACTCCCTGGGGGGCTCCTACAATGAGCAGTTCTTC.

J is TRBJ2-1 and V is TRBV11-3; TRBD2 might be the D (6 bases). The germline CDR1 and CDR2 sequences are SGHNT and YENEEA. V lost 4 bases to trimming and J lost 9 bases, with 19 bases between them. The CDR3 has 15 residues. The CDR3 reads CASSSPSGDGGEQFF. CDR3 nucleotide sequence: TGTGCCAGCAGCTCTCCGTCCGGGGACGGGGGTGAGCAGTTCTTC.

The chain is built from TRBV14 and TRBJ1-2, with TRBD1 identical over 7 bases. This CDR3 has 15 amino acids. Germline-derived CDR1 and CDR2 are SGHDN and FVKESK. The ends lost 6 bases at V and 4 bases at J; junction bases unmatched: 11. CDR3 nucleotides: TGTGCCAGCAGGGCGACAGGGACAAGGGGCTATGGCTACACCTTC. Translating it yields CASRATGTRGYGYTF.

The V and J genes are TRBV9 and TRBJ1-2; D might be TRBD1 (6 bases). The germline CDR1 and CDR2 sequences are SGDLS and YYNGEE. Trimming took 1 base from V and 2 from J, leaving 15 bases between them. There are 16 residues in the CDR3. CDR3 in DNA: TGTGCCAGCAGCGTACACTTCGAGGGACACAACTATGGCTACACCTTC. Protein sequence: CASSVHFEGHNYGYTF. Looking up the rest from reference TRBV9 and TRBJ1-2 gives the full variable domain: DSGVTQTPKHLITATGQRVTLRCSPRSGDLSVYWYQQSLDQGLQFLIQYYNGEERAKGNILERFSAQQFPDLHSELNLSSLELGDSALYFCASSVHFEGHNYGYTFGSGTRLTVV.

The chain combines TRBV6-5 with TRBJ2-2; a weak D match, TRBD1 (6 bases). The CDR3 covers 12 residues. V shed 8 bases and J shed 10 bases, with 14 bases lying between them. Per the germline V gene, CDR1 is MNHEY and CDR2 is SVGAGI. CDR3 sequence: CASLLPGQELFF. In DNA, the CDR3 is TGTGCCAGCCTTCTTCCGGGACAGGAGCTGTTTTTT.

The CDR3 DNA follows: TGTGCCAGCAGCCCGGTTCTCCCAGGGTGCGACGAGCAGTACTTC. It codes for CASSPVLPGCDEQYF. The chain combines TRBV7-6 with TRBJ2-7; maybe TRBD1 (5 bases). V was clipped by 5 bases and J by 5 bases, with 19 bases between them. CDR3 length: 15 residues. Per germline, CDR1 SGHVS and CDR2 FNYEAQ.

This rearrangement joins TRBV25-1 to TRBJ1-5, with 7 bases aligning to TRBD1. V shed 2 bases and J 0 bases; nucleotides not matched to a gene: 1. The CDR3 is 15 residues long. Germline CDR1 is MGHDK and CDR2 is SYGVNS. CDR3 DNA: TGTGCCAGCAGTGAAGACAGGGATAGCAATCAGCCCCAGCATTTT. This translates into CASSEDRDSNQPQHF. Complete variable domain (other parts from reference TRBV25-1 and TRBJ1-5): EADIYQTPRYLVIGTGKKITLECSQTMGHDKMYWYQQDPGMELHLIHYSYGVNSTEKGDLSSESTVSRIRTEHFPLTLESARPSHTSQYLCASSEDRDSNQPQHFGDGTRLSIL.

This clone has a single count. V is TRBV7-9 and J is TRBJ1-1; the match to TRBD1 covers 12 bases. The J segment lost 3 bases and the V segment lost 5 bases, leaving 13 bases of the junction unmatched. The CDR3 totals 18 residues. The germline gives CDR1 SEHNR, CDR2 FQNEAQ (reference sequence). The CDR3 region has the DNA TGTGCCAGCAGCACAACCGGGACAGGGGGCGAGATTGACACTGAAGCTTTCTTT. The encoded protein is CASSTTGTGGEIDTEAFF.

The CDR3 DNA reads TGTGCCAGCAGTGGGCAGGGGCATCAGCCCCAGCATTTT. Its translation: CASSGQGHQPQHF. The V call is TRBV12-3 or TRBV12-4, the J call TRBJ1-5, with D possibly matching TRBD1 (6 bases). The CDR3 is 13 amino acids. Trimming stripped 5 bases from V and 5 bases from J, with 10 bases between.